A selection of T cell receptor beta chains follows, all from one sample in a study of cytomegalovirus exposure and HLA in healthy donors. Profiling relied on immunoSEQ multiplex PCR, and the TCRdb table lists in-frame clones only, not all of them. The sample consists of 100,000 to 150,000 clones, 75% to 90% of them appearing once. Sequencing was done on a sample of PBMCs. All receptors come from a man in his forties in good health and CMV-seronegative. The CDR3 runs from the conserved cysteine through the conserved F or W. The D gene is left open where the match is weak. Clone size is not always given. Where it is, it says once, few, many or a class for expanded clones.

D gene,J gene,clone size,V gene,CDR3 DNA,CDR3 protein
TRBD1,TRBJ1-6,NA,TRBV18,TGTGCCAGCTCGGCAACAGGGGCCCTCCTAAATTCACCCCTCCACTTT,CASSATGALLNSPLHF
TRBD1,TRBJ2-3,NA,TRBV25-1,TGTGCCACCGGGGACAGCAGTAGCACAGATACGCAGTATTTT,CATGDSSSTDTQYF
NA,TRBJ1-2,NA,TRBV27,TGTGCCAGCAGTTTCCAGGACAGCCATCCAACCTTC,CASSFQDSHPTF
NA,TRBJ1-5,few,TRBV4-2,TGTGCCAGCAGCAAGGCGGCGGGGGATAGCAATCAGCCCCAGCATTTT,CASSKAAGDSNQPQHF
TRBD2,TRBJ2-3,NA,TRBV10-3,TGTGCCATCAATGGACTAGCGACAGATACGCAGTATTTT,CAINGLATDTQYF
TRBD2,TRBJ2-7,NA,TRBV18,TGTGCCAGCACCCCGGGACTAGCGGTCTGGGAGCAGTACTTC,CASTPGLAVWEQYF
NA,TRBJ1-2,once,TRBV4-1,TGCGCCAGCAGCCAAGATCGGCAGGGCCCGTGGTATGGCTACACCTTC,CASSQDRQGPWYGYTF
NA,TRBJ1-5,NA,TRBV28,TGTGCCAGCAGCCCCCCACCCGCAGGGAATCAGCCCCAGCATTTT,CASSPPPAGNQPQHF
NA,TRBJ1-5,few,TRBV5-6,TGTGCCAGCAGCTTGGGTGACAGAGATCAGCCCCAGCATTTT,CASSLGDRDQPQHF
TRBD1,TRBJ2-5,NA,TRBV19,TGTGCCAGTAGTCTCACAGGGGGCAGGGAGACCCAGTACTTC,CASSLTGGRETQYF
NA,TRBJ1-4,NA,TRBV15,TGTGCCACCAGCAGAGATCGTGAGGGAACTAATGAAAAACTGTTTTTT,CATSRDREGTNEKLFF
NA,TRBJ2-1,NA,TRBV10-1,TGCGCCAGCAGTGAGTCTCCCCCTAGGGGGGGCTACAATGAGCAGTTCTTC,CASSESPPRGGYNEQFF
TRBD1,TRBJ1-4,few,TRBV6-6,TGTGCCAGCAGCCCCGGGGCAGGGGGCGACGAAAAACTGTTTTTT,CASSPGAGGDEKLFF
NA,TRBJ2-3,NA,TRBV28,TGTGCCAGCACATGGGGAGGGGGAGCAGATACGCAGTATTTT,CASTWGGGADTQYF
NA,TRBJ1-5,NA,TRBV30,TGTGCCTGGAGTTCCGATCGGACTTGGGGTTCGGCGGGCAATCAGCCCCAGCATTTT,CAWSSDRTWGSAGNQPQHF
TRBD1,TRBJ1-5,NA,TRBV27,TGTGCCAGCAGACGGACAGGGCCCAATCAGCCCCAGCATTTT,CASRRTGPNQPQHF
NA,TRBJ2-3,NA,TRBV27,TGTGCCAGCAGTCTTTGGACAGCCACAGATACGCAGTATTTT,CASSLWTATDTQYF
NA,TRBJ1-5,once,TRBV18,TGTGCCAGCTCACTTTTTCCCCCAGGTGCCGATAGCAATCAGCCCCAGCATTTT,CASSLFPPGADSNQPQHF
TRBD1,TRBJ1-4,NA,TRBV9,TGTGCCAGCAGCGCCGGACAGGGAAATTATGAAAAACTGTTTTTT,CASSAGQGNYEKLFF
NA,TRBJ1-1,NA,TRBV7-9,TGTGCCAGCCGGGGGGGGCCTGGTTTGGCTTTCTTT,CASRGGPGLAFF
TRBD1,TRBJ2-1,NA,TRBV7-3,TGTGCCAGCAGCTTGGACAGGGTCCCCTACAATGAGCAGTTCTTC,CASSLDRVPYNEQFF
NA,TRBJ2-7,NA,TRBV30,TGTGCCTGGAGTGTTGGGGGCGCCTACGAGGAGTACTTC,CAWSVGGAYEEYF
TRBD1,TRBJ2-1,NA,TRBV2,TGTGCCAGCAGTCGACAGGGGTCCTACAATGAGCAGTTCTTC,CASSRQGSYNEQFF
NA,TRBJ1-2,once,TRBV28,TGTGCCAGCAGTCCCCAGGGCAGGGTCTATGGCTACACCTTC,CASSPQGRVYGYTF
TRBD1,TRBJ1-2,NA,TRBV10-3,TGTGCCATCAGTGATGACTCAGGCGGGACAGGGAATGGCTACACCTTC,CAISDDSGGTGNGYTF
NA,TRBJ1-2,NA,TRBV29-1,TGCAGCGTGCGAGACTCGTACTTTCATGCTAACTATGGCTACACCTTC,CSVRDSYFHANYGYTF
NA,TRBJ1-2,NA,TRBV6-5,TGTGCCAGCAGCCCTAGGGGGAACTTCTATGGCTACACCTTC,CASSPRGNFYGYTF
NA,TRBJ2-1,NA,TRBV13,TGTGCCAGCAGCTTAGCGGGAGTGGCTGAGCAGTTCTTC,CASSLAGVAEQFF
NA,TRBJ1-5,NA,TRBV30,TGTGCCTGGACCTCCCAAACAGGAAAAAATCAGCCCCAGCATTTT,CAWTSQTGKNQPQHF
TRBD1,TRBJ2-2,once,TRBV19,TGTGCCAGCGTCGACAGGGTAGGCACCGGGGAGCTGTTTTTT,CASVDRVGTGELFF
NA,TRBJ2-2,NA,TRBV10-1,TGCGCCAGGCTGGACAGACTGAACACCGGGGAGCTGTTTTTT,CARLDRLNTGELFF
TRBD2,TRBJ2-5,NA,TRBV5-1,TGCGCCAGCAGCTTTTCCGGGGGGGCTGTCCAAGAGACCCAGTACTTC,CASSFSGGAVQETQYF
TRBD2,TRBJ2-1,once,TRBV14,TGTGCCAGCAGCCGACGAGCTAGCGGACTATTCAATGAGCAGTTCTTC,CASSRRASGLFNEQFF
NA,TRBJ1-2,NA,TRBV2,TGTGCCAGCAGTGAGAGGGATGGCTACACCTTC,CASSERDGYTF
NA,TRBJ2-3,NA,TRBV7-9,TGTGCCAGCAGCAAACAGGGTATGGATACGCAGTATTTT,CASSKQGMDTQYF
NA,TRBJ1-5,NA,TRBV27,TGTGCCAGGCCTCGGGGAGTTCGCAATCAGCCCCAGCATTTT,CARPRGVRNQPQHF
NA,TRBJ2-2,NA,TRBV7-2,TGTGCCAGCAGCTTAGGTGGGGGGACCGGGGAGCTGTTTTTT,CASSLGGGTGELFF